The 11 T cell receptor beta chains below come from one sample, sequenced in a study of cytomegalovirus exposure and HLA in healthy donors (dated by TCRdb to between 2016 and 2019). The library relied on the immunoSEQ multiplex PCR assay. For the multiplex PCR, a mixture combining 60 forward primers for TCR Vbeta segments and 13 reverse primers for TCR Jbeta segments was used. TCRdb re-hosts the immuneACCESS table, in-frame sequences only. Its copies lack some clones; in the studies checked, an unresolved V gene accounts for under half of them, and the cause for the rest is not known. In all, the sample holds 150,000 to 200,000 clones, and roughly 84% of those were seen once. Together, the top ten hold roughly 0.2% of the sample. The sequenced material came from PBMCs. The receptors stem from a girl less than two years old in good health and CMV-seronegative.

The chain employs TRBV29-1 and TRBJ2-7, with 7 bases fitting TRBD1. The CDR3 is 14 amino acids. Germline values: CDR1 SQVTM, CDR2 ANQGSEA. After removal of 6 bases from V and 3 bases from J, the junction contained 11 bases not matched to a gene. CDR3 in DNA: TGCAGCGTGGTGGCACAGGGGAAACTCTACGAGCAGTACTTC. Translated, it gives CSVVAQGKLYEQYF.

This clone was observed once. V usage is TRBV29-1 and J usage is TRBJ2-3; no firm D call. The V gene's germline CDR1 is SQVTM and CDR2 ANQGSEA. This CDR3 has 11 residues. The V gene lost 2 bases and the J gene lost 3 bases, with 3 bases spanning the gap. The CDR3 nucleotides are TGCAGCGTTGAACCGACAGATACGCAGTATTTT. This translates into CSVEPTDTQYF.

The V gene is TRBV29-1, the J gene TRBJ2-3; tentative D call: TRBD1 (6 bases). The V and J ends lost 5 bases and 0 bases respectively, with 9 bases between them. This CDR3 is 13 amino acids long. Per the germline V gene, CDR1 is SQVTM and CDR2 is ANQGSEA. CDR3 protein: CSVRTASTDTQYF. The CDR3 DNA sequence: TGCAGCGTTAGGACAGCTAGCACAGATACGCAGTATTTT.

This clone was found once. The chain combines TRBV19 with TRBJ2-4; D not resolved. This CDR3 contains 13 residues. In germline, CDR1 is LNHDA, CDR2 SQIVND (reference sequence). With 4 bases removed from V and 1 base from J, the gap between germline ends came to 5 bases. In nucleotides, the CDR3 is TGTGCCAGTAGTAGGCAGGCCAAAAACATTCAGTACTTC. This encodes CASSRQAKNIQYF.

The rearrangement joins TRBV6-5 to TRBJ2-3; TRBD2 agrees at 9 bases. V trimming: 7 bases; J trimming: 4 bases; junction bases outside the gene matches: 6. Germline V lookup: CDR1 MNHEY, CDR2 SVGAGI. CDR3 size: 14 residues. CDR3 region: CASMPSGAADTQYF. DNA for the CDR3: TGTGCCAGCATGCCTAGCGGGGCTGCAGATACGCAGTATTTT.

The V gene is TRBV9, the J gene TRBJ2-2, with 9 nucleotides matching TRBD2. The CDR3 totals 17 residues. The V gene's germline CDR1 is SGDLS and CDR2 YYNGEE. V was pared by 0 bases and J by 5 bases, with 8 bases of the junction left unmatched. The CDR3 nucleotides read TGTGCCAGCAGCGTAGAGGCGGGGGGGCCGTCAACCGGGGAGCTGTTTTTT. This encodes CASSVEAGGPSTGELFF.

About this clone itself: Other DNA variants within this sample encode the same CDR3. The chain is built from TRBV6-5 and TRBJ1-5; no clear D gene. The germline V gene has CDR1 MNHEY and CDR2 SVGAGI. The V and J ends lost 2 bases and 6 bases respectively, with 8 bases between them. The CDR3 is made up of 13 amino acids. CDR3 in amino acids: CASSYRGSQPQHF. Written as DNA, the CDR3 is TGTGCCAGCAGTTACCGAGGTAGTCAGCCCCAGCATTTT.

The chain combines TRBV5-6 with TRBJ2-3, with D perhaps matching TRBD2 (5 bases). Trimming shortened V by 6 bases and J by 6 bases, and 14 bases separated the two germline ends. CDR3 length: 13 amino acids. Germline CDR1 is SGHDT and CDR2 is YYEEEE. CDR3 sequence (DNA): TGTGCCAGCAACCTTCCGGGGTACGATACGCAGTATTTT. Translated, it gives CASNLPGYDTQYF.

The chain links TRBV27 to TRBJ1-5; no definite D call. The CDR3 runs 13 residues. The V gene lost 2 bases and the J gene lost 7 bases, with 9 bases spanning the gap. The germline V gene has CDR1 MNHEY and CDR2 SMNVEV (reference sequence). The CDR3 bases are TGTGCCAGCAGTTTAAGTTCGAGGCAGCCCCAGCATTTT. Translating it yields CASSLSSRQPQHF.

This clone came up a few times. This chain uses TRBV6-5 with TRBJ2-3; no clear D gene. Germline loops: CDR1 MNHEY, CDR2 SVGAGI. Deletions cut 2 bases from V and 1 base from J, with 4 bases between. The CDR3 has 13 amino acids. The CDR3 spells CASSYEGTDTQYF. Here the CDR3 DNA reads TGTGCCAGCAGTTACGAGGGCACAGATACGCAGTATTTT.

The chain joins TRBV9 to TRBJ1-4; D is uncertain. In germline, CDR1 is SGDLS, CDR2 YYNGEE. Trimming removed 1 base at V and 4 bases at J, with 20 bases between. The CDR3 is made up of 18 amino acids. DNA of the CDR3: TGTGCCAGCAGCGTATCCGCTACTAACACTGGGTTTAATGAAAAACTGTTTTTT. It translates to CASSVSATNTGFNEKLFF.